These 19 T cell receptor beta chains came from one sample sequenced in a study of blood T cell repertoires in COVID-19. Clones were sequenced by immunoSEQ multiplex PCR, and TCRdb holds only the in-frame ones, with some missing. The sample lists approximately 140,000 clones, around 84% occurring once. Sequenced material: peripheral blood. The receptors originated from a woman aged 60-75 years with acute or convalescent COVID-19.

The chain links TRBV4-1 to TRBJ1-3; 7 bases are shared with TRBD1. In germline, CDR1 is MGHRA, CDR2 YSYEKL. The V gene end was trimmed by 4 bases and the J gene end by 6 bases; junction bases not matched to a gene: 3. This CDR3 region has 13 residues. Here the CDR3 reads CASSLGTENTIYF. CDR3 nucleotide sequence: TGCGCCAGCAGCCTAGGGACAGAAAACACCATATATTTT.

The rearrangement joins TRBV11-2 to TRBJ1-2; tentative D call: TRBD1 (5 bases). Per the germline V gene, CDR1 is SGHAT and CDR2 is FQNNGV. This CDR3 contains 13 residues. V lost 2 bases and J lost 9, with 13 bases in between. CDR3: CASSLNRFLRYTF. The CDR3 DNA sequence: TGTGCCAGCAGCTTAAACAGGTTTTTGCGCTACACCTTC. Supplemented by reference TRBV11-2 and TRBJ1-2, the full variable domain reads EAGVAQSPRYKIIEKRQSVAFWCNPISGHATLYWYQQILGQGPKLLIQFQNNGVVDDSQLPKDRFSAERLKGVDSTLKIQPAKLEDSAVYLCASSLNRFLRYTFGSGTRLTVV.

CDR3 in DNA: TGTGCCAGTAAGTCCGACCCGGGACTAGCGGGGGCACAGTTCTTC. Its translation is CASKSDPGLAGAQFF. The chain combines TRBV19 with TRBJ2-1; 14 positions match TRBD2. Germline CDR1 reads LNHDA; CDR2 reads SQIVND (reference sequence). The CDR3 sequence is 15 residues long. Trimming cost V 7 bases and J 13 bases; bases outside gene matches: 12.

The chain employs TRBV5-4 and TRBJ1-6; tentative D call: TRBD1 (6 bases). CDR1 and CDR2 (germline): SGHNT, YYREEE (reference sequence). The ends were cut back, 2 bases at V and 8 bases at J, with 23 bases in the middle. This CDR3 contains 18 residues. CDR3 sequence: CASSLTTFRGALDSPLHF. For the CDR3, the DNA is TGTGCCAGCAGCTTAACGACATTCAGGGGAGCCCTTGATTCACCCCTCCACTTT.

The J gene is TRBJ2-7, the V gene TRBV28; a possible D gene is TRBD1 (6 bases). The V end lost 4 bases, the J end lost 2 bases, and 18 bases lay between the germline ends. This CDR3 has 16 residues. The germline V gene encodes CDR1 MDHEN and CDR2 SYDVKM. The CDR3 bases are TGTGCCAGCAGTTACGTTAATGGGGGCATTACCTACGAGCAGTACTTC. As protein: CASSYVNGGITYEQYF.

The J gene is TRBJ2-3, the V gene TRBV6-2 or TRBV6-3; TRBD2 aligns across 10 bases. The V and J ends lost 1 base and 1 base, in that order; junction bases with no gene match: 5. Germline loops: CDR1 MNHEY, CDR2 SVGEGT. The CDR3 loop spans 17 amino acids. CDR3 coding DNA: TGTGCCAGCAGTTACTGGCTAGCGGGAGCCCGCACAGATACGCAGTATTTT. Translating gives CASSYWLAGARTDTQYF.

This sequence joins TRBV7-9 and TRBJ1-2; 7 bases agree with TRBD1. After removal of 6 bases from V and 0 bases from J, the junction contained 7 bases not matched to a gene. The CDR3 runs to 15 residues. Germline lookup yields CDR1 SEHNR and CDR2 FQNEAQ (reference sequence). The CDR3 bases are TGTGCCAGCAGGCGTGGACAGGAAGCTAACTATGGCTACACCTTC. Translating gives CASRRGQEANYGYTF.

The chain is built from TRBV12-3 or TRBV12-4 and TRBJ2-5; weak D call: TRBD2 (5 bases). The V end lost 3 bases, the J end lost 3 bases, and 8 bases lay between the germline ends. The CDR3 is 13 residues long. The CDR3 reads CASSFNGEETQYF. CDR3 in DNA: TGTGCCAGCAGTTTTAACGGGGAAGAGACCCAGTACTTC.

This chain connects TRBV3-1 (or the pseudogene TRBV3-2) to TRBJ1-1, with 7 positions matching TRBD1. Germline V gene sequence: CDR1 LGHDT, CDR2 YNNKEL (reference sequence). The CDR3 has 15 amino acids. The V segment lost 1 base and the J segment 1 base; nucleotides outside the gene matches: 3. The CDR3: CASSQVRDRNTEAFF. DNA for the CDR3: TGTGCCAGCAGCCAAGTCAGGGACAGGAACACTGAAGCTTTCTTT.

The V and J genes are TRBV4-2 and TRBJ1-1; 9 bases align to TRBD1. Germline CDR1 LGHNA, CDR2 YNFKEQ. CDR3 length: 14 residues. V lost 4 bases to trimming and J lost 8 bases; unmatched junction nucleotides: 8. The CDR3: CASSPNFGQGEAFF. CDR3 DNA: TGTGCCAGCAGCCCCAATTTCGGACAGGGGGAAGCTTTCTTT.

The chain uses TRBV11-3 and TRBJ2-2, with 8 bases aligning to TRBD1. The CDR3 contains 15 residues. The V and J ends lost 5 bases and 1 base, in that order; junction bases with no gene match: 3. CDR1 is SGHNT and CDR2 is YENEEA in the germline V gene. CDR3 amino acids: CASSLDRVNTGELFF. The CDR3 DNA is TGTGCCAGCAGCCTGGACAGGGTGAACACCGGGGAGCTGTTTTTT.

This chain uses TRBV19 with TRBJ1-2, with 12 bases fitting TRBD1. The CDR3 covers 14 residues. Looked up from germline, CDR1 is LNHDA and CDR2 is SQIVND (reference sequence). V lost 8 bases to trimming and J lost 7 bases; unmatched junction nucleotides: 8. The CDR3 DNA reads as TGTGCCAGTTTTCCAGGGACAGGGGGCTTTGGCTACACCTTC. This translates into CASFPGTGGFGYTF.

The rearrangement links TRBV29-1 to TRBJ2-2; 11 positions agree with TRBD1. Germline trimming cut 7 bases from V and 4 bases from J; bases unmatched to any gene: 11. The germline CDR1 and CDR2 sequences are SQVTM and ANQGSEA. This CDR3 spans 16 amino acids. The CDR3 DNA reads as TGCAGCGCCAGCCATGGCGGGACAGGGGGCACCGGGGAGCTGTTTTTT. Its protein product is CSASHGGTGGTGELFF.

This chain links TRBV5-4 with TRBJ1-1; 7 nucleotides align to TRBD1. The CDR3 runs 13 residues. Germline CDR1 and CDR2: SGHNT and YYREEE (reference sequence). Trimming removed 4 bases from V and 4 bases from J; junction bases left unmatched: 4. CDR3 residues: CASSPRGITEAFF. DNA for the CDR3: TGTGCCAGCAGCCCCAGGGGGATCACTGAAGCTTTCTTT.

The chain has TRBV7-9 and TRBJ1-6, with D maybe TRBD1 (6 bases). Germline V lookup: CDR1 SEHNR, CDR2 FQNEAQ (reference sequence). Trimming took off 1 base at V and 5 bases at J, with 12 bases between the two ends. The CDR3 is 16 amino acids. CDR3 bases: TGTGCCAGCAGCTTAGGACAGGCCCTGAATAATTCACCCCTCCACTTT. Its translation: CASSLGQALNNSPLHF. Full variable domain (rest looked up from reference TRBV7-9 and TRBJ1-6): DTGVSQNPRHKITKRGQNVTFRCDPISEHNRLYWYRQTLGQGPEFLTYFQNEAQLEKSRLLSDRFSAERPKGSFSTLEIQRTEQGDSAMYLCASSLGQALNNSPLHFGNGTRLTVT.

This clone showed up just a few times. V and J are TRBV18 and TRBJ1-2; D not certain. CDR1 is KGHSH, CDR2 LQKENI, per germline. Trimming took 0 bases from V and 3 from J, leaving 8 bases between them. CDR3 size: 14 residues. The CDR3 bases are TGTGCCAGCTCACCACCGAGCGGACACTATGGCTACACCTTC. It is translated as CASSPPSGHYGYTF.

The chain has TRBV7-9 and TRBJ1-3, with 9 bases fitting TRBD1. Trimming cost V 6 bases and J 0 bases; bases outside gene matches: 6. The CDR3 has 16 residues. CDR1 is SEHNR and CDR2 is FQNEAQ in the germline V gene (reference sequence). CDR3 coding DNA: TGTGCCAGCAGGTCCGGACAGGGGTTCTCTGGAAACACCATATATTTT. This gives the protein CASRSGQGFSGNTIYF.

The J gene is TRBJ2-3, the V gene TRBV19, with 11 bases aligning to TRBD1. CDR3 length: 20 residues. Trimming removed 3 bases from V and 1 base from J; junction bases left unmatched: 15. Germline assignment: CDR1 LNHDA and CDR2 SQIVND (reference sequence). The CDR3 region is CASSIRTGGARGLGTDTQYF. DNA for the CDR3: TGTGCCAGTAGTATCCGGACAGGGGGCGCGAGGGGTCTTGGCACAGATACGCAGTATTTT.

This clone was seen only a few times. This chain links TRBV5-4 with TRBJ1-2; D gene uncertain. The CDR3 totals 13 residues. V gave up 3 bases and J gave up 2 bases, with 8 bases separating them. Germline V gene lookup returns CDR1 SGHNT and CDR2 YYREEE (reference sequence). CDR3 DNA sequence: TGTGCCAGCAGCTCCCCCCTGAACTATGGCTACACCTTC. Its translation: CASSSPLNYGYTF. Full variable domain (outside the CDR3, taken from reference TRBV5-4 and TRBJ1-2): ETGVTQSPTHLIKTRGQQVTLRCSSQSGHNTVSWYQQALGQGPQFIFQYYREEENGRGNFPPRFSGLQFPNYSSELNVNALELDDSALYLCASSSPLNYGYTFGSGTRLTVV.